This TCR beta chain derives from a study of tumor and adjacent non-tumor tissue in lung cancer. Turning to the study itself: The cohort had 12 to 13 adenocarcinoma, 2 squamous cell and 1 small cell patients. Samples averaged about 3.8 million productive TCRbeta reads each.

The template was RNA from unsorted bulk tissue. Study-level results: Normal lung showed higher cumulative top 100 clone frequency than tumor.

Of note for this clonotype: Its matching antigen is unknown.

The CDR3 extends over 15 amino acids. Germline values: CDR1 SGHDT, CDR2 YYEEEE. V lost 9 bases, J lost 8 bases, and 14 bases stayed unmatched. The library came from three nested PCR rounds adapted from ARM-PCR protocols. In TCRdb, the multiplex PCR reads were re-called with MiXCR into one record per CDR3 protein. The sample contains about 75,000 distinct CDR3 sequences, roughly 80% of which appear only once. This chain connects TRBV5-6 to TRBJ2-1, with 10 bases matching TRBD2. This TCR came from a woman aged 45-65 years with non-small cell lung cancer. Sequences were obtained from lung tumor tissue. The CDR3 DNA reads TGTGCCATCAACAATCTAGCGGGAGCCTGGGATGAGCAGTTCTTC. This encodes CAINNLAGAWDEQFF.